A selection of T cell receptor beta chains follows, all from one sample in a study of blood T cells in healthy people across ages. In TCRdb, the 5' RACE reads were re-called with MiXCR into one record per CDR3 protein. Of about 1.8 million distinct CDR3 sequences in the sample, 40% to 55% were seen once. Sequenced material: blood. All receptors derive from a middle-aged woman in good health. Each CDR3 is given with its conserved first and last residue. A D gene is named only where the DNA matches it firmly. Not every row has a clone size; where given, it reads once, few, many or a size class.

>few|TRBV4-2|TRBJ2-7|.
CASSQEGHWTPYF
TGTGCCAGCAGCCAAGAGGGACATTGGACGCCGTACTTC
>.|TRBV2|TRBJ2-5|.
CASSYVLVAKETQYF
TGTGCCAGCAGTTATGTGCTAGTTGCCAAGGAGACCCAGTACTTC
>.|TRBV9|TRBJ1-5|.
CASSVGGDLNQPQHF
TGTGCCAGCAGCGTAGGTGGGGACCTCAATCAGCCCCAGCATTTT
>.|TRBV6-2/TRBV6-3|TRBJ2-3|TRBD2
CASSPLLAGKTTDTQYF
TGTGCCAGCAGTCCTCTCCTAGCGGGGAAAACCACAGATACGCAGTATTTT
>few|TRBV15|TRBJ1-5|.
CATSRDHDQPQHF
TGTGCCACCAGCAGAGATCATGATCAGCCCCAGCATTTT
>few|TRBV7-8|TRBJ2-5|.
CASEQALDPETQYF
TGTGCCAGCGAACAAGCTTTAGATCCAGAGACCCAGTACTTC
>.|TRBV28|TRBJ2-1|TRBD1
CASSYDRGEQFF
TGTGCCAGCAGTTATGACAGGGGTGAGCAGTTCTTC
>once|TRBV28|TRBJ2-6|.
CASRGSGTSGANVLTF
TGTGCCAGCAGGGGCAGTGGAACCTCTGGGGCCAACGTCCTGACTTTC
>few|TRBV25-1|TRBJ2-7|.
CASSEPGTLSYEQYF
TGTGCCAGCAGTGAACCGGGGACACTCTCCTACGAGCAGTACTTC
>.|TRBV28|TRBJ1-5|.
CASSLRRNNQPQHF
TGTGCCAGCAGTTTGCGTCGAAACAATCAGCCCCAGCATTTT
>once|TRBV4-1|TRBJ1-6|.
CASSQASGRRSSPLHF
TGCGCCAGCAGCCAAGCTTCGGGACGAAGGAGTTCACCCCTCCACTTT
>.|TRBV7-2|TRBJ2-3|.
CASSSFRGTDTQYF
TGTGCCAGCAGTTCATTCAGGGGCACAGATACGCAGTATTTT
>.|TRBV7-2|TRBJ2-5|.
CASSLWAEQETQYF
TGTGCCAGCAGCTTATGGGCAGAACAAGAGACCCAGTACTTC
>.|TRBV27|TRBJ2-7|.
CASSARAGCEQYF
TGTGCCAGCAGTGCTCGAGCTGGCTGCGAGCAGTACTTC
>.|TRBV15|TRBJ2-1|TRBD1
CATSRDGQGADEQFF
TGTGCCACCAGCAGAGATGGGCAGGGGGCAGATGAGCAGTTCTTC
>few|TRBV10-3|TRBJ2-5|.
CAISSGVQETQYF
TGTGCCATCAGTTCGGGGGTACAAGAGACCCAGTACTTC
>few|TRBV11-2|TRBJ2-4|TRBD2
CASSVPGLAGGKNIQYF
TGTGCCAGCAGCGTACCAGGACTAGCGGGGGGCAAAAACATTCAGTACTTC
>.|TRBV20-1|TRBJ2-3|.
CSASTRGPLGDTQYF
TGCAGTGCTTCTACGAGGGGACCCCTGGGGGATACGCAGTATTTT